This is a list of T cell receptor beta chains from one sample in a study of sequential checkpoint blockade in melanoma. Assay: immunoSEQ multiplex PCR; the TCRdb copy retains only in-frame clones and omits some. The data show fewer than 30,000 clones, approximately 83% seen once. The source was CD8+ T cells sorted from blood (inferred from file names), collected from a patient given nivolumab and ipilimumab in sequence. The receptors come from a human donor with melanoma. Each CDR3 is given with its conserved first and last residue. D genes are given only for firm matches. The size of a clone is reported for some rows only, either as once, few or many, or as a class for expanded clones.

CASSIGTGYVYEQYF,TGTGCCAGTAGTATCGGTACAGGTTACGTCTACGAGCAGTACTTC,TRBV19,TRBJ2-7,few,-
CASSQTGEFQPQHF,TGTGCCAGCAGTCAGACAGGGGAGTTTCAGCCCCAGCATTTT,TRBV28,TRBJ1-5,-,TRBD1
CASSLSPTRLAGDLPTDTQYF,TGTGCCAGCAGTTTAAGCCCGACTAGGCTAGCGGGAGACCTCCCCACAGATACGCAGTATTTT,TRBV28,TRBJ2-3,once,TRBD2
CASSYSWADMNTEAFF,TGTGCCAGCAGTTACTCTTGGGCAGACATGAACACTGAAGCTTTCTTT,TRBV6-5,TRBJ1-1,-,-
CASGSGTSVETQYF,TGTGCCAGCGGTTCCGGGACTAGCGTAGAGACCCAGTACTTC,TRBV6-5,TRBJ2-5,few,TRBD2
CASSPGLAEGTYEQYF,TGTGCCAGCAGCCCCGGACTAGCGGAGGGTACCTACGAGCAGTACTTC,TRBV13,TRBJ2-7,-,TRBD2
CASSLFPGGLDTQYF,TGTGCCAGCAGTTTATTTCCAGGGGGCCTCGATACGCAGTATTTT,TRBV27,TRBJ2-3,-,TRBD1
CATSRERTGPGEQYF,TGTGCCACCAGCAGAGAAAGGACAGGGCCGGGGGAGCAGTACTTC,TRBV15,TRBJ2-7,-,TRBD1
CASSPRTSESFYNEQFF,TGCGCCAGCAGCCCCCGGACTAGCGAGTCTTTTTACAATGAGCAGTTCTTC,TRBV4-1,TRBJ2-1,-,TRBD2
CASSFLGGETQYF,TGTGCCAGCAGTTTCCTGGGAGGGGAGACCCAGTACTTC,TRBV28,TRBJ2-5,-,TRBD2
CASSEGAGGQETQYF,TGTGCCAGCAGTGAAGGGGCGGGAGGGCAAGAGACCCAGTACTTC,TRBV6-1,TRBJ2-5,-,TRBD2
CASSQGGGGAGDEQFF,TGCGCCAGCAGCCAAGGTGGCGGGGGGGCCGGCGATGAGCAGTTCTTC,TRBV4-3,TRBJ2-1,-,TRBD2
CASSFSGGSTDTQYF,TGTGCCAGCAGCTTCTCTGGCGGGAGCACAGATACGCAGTATTTT,TRBV7-2,TRBJ2-3,-,-
CASSYSGGRNEQFF,TGTGCCAGTAGTTACAGCGGGGGTCGCAATGAGCAGTTCTTC,TRBV19,TRBJ2-1,-,TRBD2
CASSPTPRGHEQYF,TGTGCCAGCAGCCCGACTCCCAGGGGGCACGAGCAGTACTTC,TRBV7-6,TRBJ2-7,-,TRBD1
CASSKPGLAIDEQFF,TGCGCCAGCAGTAAACCGGGACTAGCAATAGATGAGCAGTTCTTC,TRBV10-1,TRBJ2-1,-,TRBD2
CASSQTTGGRTEAFF,TGCGCCAGCAGCCAGACAACAGGGGGAAGGACTGAAGCTTTCTTT,TRBV4-3,TRBJ1-1,-,TRBD1
CAISESTGGRKYF,TGTGCCATCAGTGAATCGACAGGGGGAAGAAAGTACTTC,TRBV10-3,TRBJ2-7,-,TRBD1
CASSLFQNTEAFF,TGTGCCAGCAGTTTATTCCAGAACACTGAAGCTTTCTTT,TRBV28,TRBJ1-1,-,-
CASSYGQAYGYTF,TGTGCCAGCAGTTACGGACAGGCCTATGGCTACACCTTC,TRBV6-5,TRBJ1-2,-,TRBD1
CASSPWGGNKEQYF,TGTGCCAGCAGCCCATGGGGAGGTAATAAGGAGCAGTACTTC,TRBV11-1,TRBJ2-7,few,-
CASRTGSYEQYF,TGTGCCAGCAGGACAGGGTCCTACGAGCAGTACTTC,TRBV6-5,TRBJ2-7,-,TRBD1
CASSQGLAGADTQYF,TGTGCCAGCAGCCAGGGACTAGCGGGAGCAGATACGCAGTATTTT,TRBV7-9,TRBJ2-3,-,TRBD2
CASSPQGDGGLSGYGYTF,TGCGCCAGCAGCCCCCAGGGGGACGGAGGGCTTTCAGGCTATGGCTACACCTTC,TRBV5-1,TRBJ1-2,-,TRBD1
CASSQAGTDYEQYF,TGCGCCAGCAGCCAAGCCGGGACAGACTACGAGCAGTACTTC,TRBV4-1,TRBJ2-7,-,TRBD1
CASSPPAGGSTDTQYF,TGTGCCAGCTCACCACCGGCGGGGGGGAGCACAGATACGCAGTATTTT,TRBV18,TRBJ2-3,-,TRBD2
CASSFEGEEASSGANVLTF,TGTGCCAGCAGTTTCGAAGGGGAAGAGGCCAGCTCTGGGGCCAACGTCCTGACTTTC,TRBV27,TRBJ2-6,-,-
CASSFLEGETEAFF,TGTGCCAGCAGCTTTTTGGAGGGTGAAACTGAAGCTTTCTTT,TRBV11-2,TRBJ1-1,-,-
CASSLKLRSYNEQFF,TGTGCCAGCAGCTTAAAGCTTCGCTCCTACAATGAGCAGTTCTTC,TRBV7-9,TRBJ2-1,-,-
CASSLGVNNEQFF,TGTGCCAGCAGTTTGGGAGTAAACAATGAGCAGTTCTTC,TRBV28,TRBJ2-1,-,-
CASSSLERSTDTQYF,TGTGCCAGCAGCTCCCTGGAGCGTTCCACAGATACGCAGTATTTT,TRBV7-9,TRBJ2-3,-,-
CASSYRGGASEAFF,TGTGCCAGCAGTTACCGGGGAGGGGCCTCTGAAGCTTTCTTT,TRBV27,TRBJ1-1,-,-
CASSPGVGRNEQFF,TGTGCCAGCAGCCCCGGGGTAGGACGGAATGAGCAGTTCTTC,TRBV27,TRBJ2-1,-,-